This entry concerns a single TCR beta chain. Profiling relied on immunoSEQ multiplex PCR, and the TCRdb table lists in-frame clones only, not all of them. The sample consists of 800,000 to 950,000 clones, around 96% of them appearing once. The data stem from a study of shared clonotypes between healthy human individuals. Germline CDR1 is SEHNR and CDR2 is FQNEAQ (reference sequence). The CDR3 runs 14 residues. J gave up 3 bases and V 4 bases, and 4 bases lay outside the gene matches. Terminally differentiated effector memory CD45RA+ cells were excluded by CCR7 positive selection of CD45RO-negative cells.

The V and J genes are TRBV7-9 and TRBJ2-7, with TRBD1 matching 9 bases. The sequenced sample consisted of naive CD8+ T cells sorted from blood. The TCR comes from a young man in good health. CDR3 in DNA: TGTGCCAGCAGCTGGGACAGGGAGGACTACGAGCAGTACTTC. Translated, it gives CASSWDREDYEQYF.